This TCR beta chain was obtained from a study of cytomegalovirus exposure and HLA in healthy donors. The CDR3 extends over 13 amino acids. Germline assignment: CDR1 KGHSH and CDR2 LQKENI. Trimming cost V 5 bases and J 9 bases; bases outside gene matches: 4. Primers: 60 Vbeta forward and 13 Jbeta reverse. Libraries were prepared by immunoSEQ multiplex PCR; TCRdb keeps only in-frame clonotypes and omits some of them. This table holds some 110,000 clones, 76% found once. This clonotype originated in a man aged 40-55 years in good health and CMV-seropositive. The V and J genes are TRBV18 and TRBJ2-1, with 10 nucleotides matching TRBD1. The sequenced material came from PBMCs. As DNA, the CDR3 is TGTGCCAGCTCAGTGACAGGGGGCGGTGAGCAGTTCTTC. It is translated as CASSVTGGGEQFF.